Listed here are 3 T cell receptor beta chains from one sample, sequenced in a study of T cell repertoires in cytomegalovirus infection. These TCRs are of unknown antigen specificity. TCRdb fed the reads into MiXCR, producing one record per CDR3 protein. The data hold around 900,000 distinct CDR3 sequences, with roughly a third observed a single time. The input for sequencing was cultured CD8+ T cells from PBMCs, taken from culture after CMV antigen stimulation. The receptors originated from a human donor in good health (CMV status not recorded). Some clones in this sample may be carry-over from other donors' samples.

This clonotype was picked up a small number of times. The J gene is TRBJ1-1, the V gene TRBV7-9; D may be TRBD1 (5 bases). Germline V lookup: CDR1 SEHNR, CDR2 FQNEAQ (reference sequence). V was clipped by 1 base and J by 4 bases, with 10 bases between them. CDR3 length equals 14 residues. The CDR3 sequence is CASSLETDGTEAFF. The DNA of the CDR3 is TGTGCCAGCAGCTTAGAGACAGACGGCACTGAAGCTTTCTTT.

Note on this clonotype: At one end, the junction sequence differs from germline, possibly due to a read error. The chain uses TRBV5-3 and TRBJ1-5; D is undetermined. TRBV5-3 falls under the ORF class, with uncertain function. CDR3 size: 15 residues. The chain's CDR3 is CASSLHGYSNQPQHF. The CDR3 bases are TGTGCCAGCAGCTTACATGGGTATAGCAATCAGCCCCAGCATTTT.

V gene TRBV11-3 combines with J gene TRBJ2-1; TRBD2 aligns across 13 bases. From germline, CDR1 is SGHNT and CDR2 YENEEA. The CDR3 runs to 16 residues. V lost 5 bases and J lost 8; bases outside the gene matches: 9. DNA of the CDR3: TGTGCCAGCAGCCGAGAGACTAGCGGGGGGAAGGATGAGCAGTTCTTC. Translation: CASSRETSGGKDEQFF.